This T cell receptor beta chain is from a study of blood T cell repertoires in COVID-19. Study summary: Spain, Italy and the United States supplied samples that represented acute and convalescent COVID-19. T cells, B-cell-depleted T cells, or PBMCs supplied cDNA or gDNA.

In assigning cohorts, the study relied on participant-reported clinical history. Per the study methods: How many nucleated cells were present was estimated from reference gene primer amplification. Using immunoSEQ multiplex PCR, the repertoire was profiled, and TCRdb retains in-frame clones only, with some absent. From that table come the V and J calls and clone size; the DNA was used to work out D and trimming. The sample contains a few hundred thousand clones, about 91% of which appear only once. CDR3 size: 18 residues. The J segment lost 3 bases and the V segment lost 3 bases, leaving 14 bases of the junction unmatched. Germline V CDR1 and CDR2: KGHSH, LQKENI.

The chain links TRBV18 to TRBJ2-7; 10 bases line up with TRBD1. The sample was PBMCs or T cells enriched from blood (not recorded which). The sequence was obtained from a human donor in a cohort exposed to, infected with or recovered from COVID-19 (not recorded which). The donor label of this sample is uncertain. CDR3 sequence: CASSPGTGALGVDYEQYF. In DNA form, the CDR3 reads TGTGCCAGCTCACCTGGGACAGGGGCTCTTGGGGTTGACTACGAGCAGTACTTC.